These 27 T cell receptor beta chains came from one sample sequenced in a study of T-cell reconstitution after alpha-beta-depleted transplantation in children. The authors prepared the TCRbeta library with unique molecular identifiers. TCRdb used MiXCR to reprocess the PCR reads, holding one entry per CDR3 protein. Of around 440,000 distinct CDR3 sequences listed, 15% to 20% were seen once; the top ten hold approximately 29%. The sequencing used PBMCs, mostly from graft donor cells, collected 360 days after TCRalphabeta/CD19-depleted stem cell transplant. The source of these receptors is a boy younger than two who had a stem cell transplant for Wiskott-Aldrich syndrome, so the T cells may come from the graft donor.

This sequence joins TRBV10-3 and TRBJ2-1; TRBD2 agrees at 11 bases. Germline CDR1 is ENHRY and CDR2 is SYGVKD. The CDR3 is made up of 17 amino acids. The junction had 11 bases not matched to a gene; V was cut back by 7 bases and J by 3 bases. The CDR3 DNA sequence: TGTGCCATCAAAAATATAGCGGGAGGGTCGGGCTACAATGAGCAGTTCTTC. Its protein product is CAIKNIAGGSGYNEQFF.

The rearrangement uses TRBV7-2 and TRBJ2-5; 10 nucleotides align to TRBD2. There are 17 residues in the CDR3. The V gene end was trimmed by 0 bases and the J gene end by 5 bases; junction bases not matched to a gene: 9. Per germline, CDR1 SGHTA and CDR2 FQGNSA. The CDR3 sequence: CASSLAGAGGPYETQYF. For the CDR3, the DNA is TGTGCCAGCAGCTTAGCTGGAGCGGGAGGGCCGTATGAGACCCAGTACTTC.

This clonotype was observed a few times. The rearrangement joins TRBV11-2 to TRBJ2-7, with D possibly TRBD1 on 6 matching bases. The germline V gene has CDR1 SGHAT and CDR2 FQNNGV. The length of the CDR3 is 14 residues. Trimming removed 2 bases at V and 7 bases at J, with 15 bases between. Here the CDR3 reads CASSLQTQGSEQYF. Here the CDR3 DNA reads TGTGCCAGCAGCTTACAGACCCAGGGGAGTGAGCAGTACTTC. Using reference TRBV11-2 and TRBJ2-7 for the parts outside the CDR3, the full variable domain is EAGVAQSPRYKIIEKRQSVAFWCNPISGHATLYWYQQILGQGPKLLIQFQNNGVVDDSQLPKDRFSAERLKGVDSTLKIQPAKLEDSAVYLCASSLQTQGSEQYFGPGTRLTVT.

This clonotype was picked up many times. The rearrangement uses TRBV20-1 and TRBJ2-7, with D possibly TRBD2 on 6 matching bases. The CDR3 contains 15 residues. Between the trimmed V and J ends, which lost 3 bases and 0 bases, there was a span of 15 bases. From germline, CDR1 is DFQATT and CDR2 SNEGSKA (reference sequence). The CDR3 nucleotides are TGCAGTGCTAGCCCCGGGACTCGGAGCTCCTACGAGCAGTACTTC. This encodes CSASPGTRSSYEQYF.

In this sample, this clonotype turned up a few times. The chain recombines TRBV4-3 with TRBJ2-7, with D perhaps TRBD1 (6 bases). Trimming took 0 bases from V and 1 from J, leaving 22 bases between them. CDR1 and CDR2 (germline): LGHNA, YSLEER. The CDR3 contains 19 residues. In DNA form, the CDR3 reads TGCGCCAGCAGCCAAGAGCGGCGTAGGTGGGGGACACCTTCCTACGAGCAGTACTTC. Encoded protein: CASSQERRRWGTPSYEQYF.

This clonotype was counted at least ten times. This chain joins TRBV7-9 and TRBJ1-1, with no clear D. The CDR3 contains 14 residues. Trimming removed 5 bases from V and 2 bases from J, with 12 bases in between. Per the germline V gene, CDR1 is SEHNR and CDR2 is FQNEAQ (reference sequence). CDR3 amino acids: CASSARRGNTEAFF. Written as DNA, the CDR3 is TGTGCCAGCAGCGCCCGGCGGGGAAACACTGAAGCTTTCTTT. Full variable domain (outside the CDR3, taken from reference TRBV7-9 and TRBJ1-1): DTGVSQNPRHKITKRGQNVTFRCDPISEHNRLYWYRQTLGQGPEFLTYFQNEAQLEKSRLLSDRFSAERPKGSFSTLEIQRTEQGDSAMYLCASSARRGNTEAFFGQGTRLTVV.

V and J are TRBV10-3 and TRBJ2-5; 8 positions agree with TRBD1. This CDR3 contains 15 residues. CDR1 and CDR2 (germline): ENHRY, SYGVKD. J was trimmed by 5 bases and V by 5 bases; bases with no gene match: 10. This chain's CDR3 is CAISKRTGMGETQYF. CDR3 nucleotide sequence: TGTGCCATCAGTAAAAGGACAGGGATGGGCGAGACCCAGTACTTC.

This clonotype has only a few counts. The J gene is TRBJ1-6, the V gene TRBV12-3 or TRBV12-4, with D tentatively TRBD1 (5 bases). V shed 5 bases and J shed 9 bases, with 14 bases lying between them. The CDR3 runs to 14 residues. The CDR3 here is CASSPVGLRSPLHF. DNA of the CDR3: TGTGCCAGCAGTCCAGTGGGGCTCCGTTCACCCCTCCACTTT.

This clonotype came up a few times. The chain is built from TRBV10-3 and TRBJ2-7; a possible D gene is TRBD1 (5 bases). Trimming took off 0 bases at V and 5 bases at J, with 11 bases between the two ends. The CDR3 loop spans 14 amino acids. Germline V gene lookup returns CDR1 ENHRY and CDR2 SYGVKD. CDR3 coding DNA: TGTGCCATCAGTGAGTCGACAGTGAAGGACGAGCAGTACTTC. It specifies CAISESTVKDEQYF.

This clonotype has a handful of counts. This CDR3 reads CASRVGRGGYEQYF. In DNA, the CDR3 is TGTGCCAGCAGGGTTGGGAGGGGAGGGTACGAGCAGTACTTC. The chain couples TRBV12-3 or TRBV12-4 to TRBJ2-7; 7 bases are a match to TRBD2. After removal of 6 bases from V and 4 bases from J, the junction contained 9 bases not matched to a gene. The CDR3 loop spans 14 amino acids.

This clonotype occurred a few times. The V gene is TRBV20-1, the J gene TRBJ2-4; no firm D call. There are 14 residues in the CDR3. V was shortened by 4 bases and J by 1 base, with 11 bases between the two germline ends. Germline V CDR1 and CDR2: DFQATT, SNEGSKA (reference sequence). In DNA form, the CDR3 reads TGCAGTGCTACCCATAGCCTGGCCAAAAACATTCAGTACTTC. Its protein product is CSATHSLAKNIQYF.

This clonotype was observed a handful of times. V gene TRBV9 combines with J gene TRBJ2-5, with 10 bases that match TRBD2. The germline gives CDR1 SGDLS, CDR2 YYNGEE. The CDR3 is 17 amino acids. V shed 0 bases, J shed 5 bases, and the junction held 10 bases outside the gene matches. CDR3: CASSVATGLAGVETQYF. CDR3 sequence (DNA): TGTGCCAGCAGCGTAGCTACAGGGCTAGCGGGAGTGGAGACCCAGTACTTC. The full variable domain, completed using reference TRBV9 and TRBJ2-5, is DSGVTQTPKHLITATGQRVTLRCSPRSGDLSVYWYQQSLDQGLQFLIQYYNGEERAKGNILERFSAQQFPDLHSELNLSSLELGDSALYFCASSVATGLAGVETQYFGPGTRLLVL.

This chain connects TRBV2 to TRBJ2-1; TRBD2 matches 9 bases. Trimming took 4 bases from V and 7 from J; bases not matched to a gene: 8. This CDR3 is built from 15 residues. The germline V gene encodes CDR1 SNHLY and CDR2 FYNNEI. CDR3 protein: CASSGLAGKVNEQFF. For the CDR3, the DNA is TGTGCCAGCAGTGGTCTAGCGGGGAAGGTGAATGAGCAGTTCTTC. The full variable domain, rest sourced from reference TRBV2 and TRBJ2-1, is EPEVTQTPSHQVTQMGQEVILRCVPISNHLYFYWYRQILGQKVEFLVSFYNNEISEKSEIFDDQFSVERPDGSNFTLKIRSTKLEDSAMYFCASSGLAGKVNEQFFGPGTRLTVL.

This clonotype has more than one count but fewer than ten. V is TRBV2 and J is TRBJ2-7; 8 positions agree with TRBD1. V was clipped by 4 bases and J by 5 bases; unmatched bases: 7. Germline CDR1 is SNHLY and CDR2 is FYNNEI. This CDR3 comprises 14 residues. The CDR3 nucleotides are TGTGCCAGCAGTGTACTACAGGGGGTCCACGAGCAGTACTTC. Translating gives CASSVLQGVHEQYF. The full variable domain, rest sourced from reference TRBV2 and TRBJ2-7, is EPEVTQTPSHQVTQMGQEVILRCVPISNHLYFYWYRQILGQKVEFLVSFYNNEISEKSEIFDDQFSVERPDGSNFTLKIRSTKLEDSAMYFCASSVLQGVHEQYFGPGTRLTVT.

This chain links TRBV5-1 with TRBJ2-1; D tentatively fits TRBD1 or TRBD2 (5 bases each). The ends were cut back, 4 bases at V and 0 bases at J, with 14 bases in the middle. Looked up from germline, CDR1 is SGHRS and CDR2 is YFSETQ. The CDR3 totals 16 residues. The chain's CDR3 is CASSDPRESSYNEQFF. The CDR3 region has the DNA TGCGCCAGCAGCGATCCCAGGGAGAGCTCCTACAATGAGCAGTTCTTC.

The chain recombines TRBV10-3 with TRBJ2-7; 9 nucleotides align to TRBD2. This CDR3 region has 14 residues. Germline trimming cut 0 bases from V and 4 bases from J; bases unmatched to any gene: 1. CDR1 and CDR2 (germline): ENHRY, SYGVKD. CDR3 protein: CAISESLAGYEQYF. As DNA, the CDR3 is TGTGCCATCAGTGAGTCCCTAGCGGGATACGAGCAGTACTTC.

This chain links TRBV10-3 with TRBJ2-7; tentative D call: TRBD2 (5 bases). Germline V gives CDR1 ENHRY, CDR2 SYGVKD. Trimming stripped 0 bases from V and 1 base from J, with 13 bases between. CDR3 length: 16 amino acids. CDR3: CAISESGSPWSYEQYF. In nucleotides, the CDR3 is TGTGCCATCAGTGAGTCGGGGAGCCCCTGGTCCTACGAGCAGTACTTC.

This clonotype was seen a few times. The chain combines TRBV24-1 with TRBJ2-1; unclear D gene. CDR1 is KGHDR, CDR2 SFDVKD, per germline. The CDR3 runs to 16 residues. V was cut by 5 bases and J by 5 bases, with 18 bases left in between. The CDR3 protein is CATSVRPRGLHNEQFF. The CDR3 DNA reads TGTGCCACCAGTGTTCGCCCGAGAGGATTACACAATGAGCAGTTCTTC.

The chain combines TRBV5-5 with TRBJ2-7, with 8 bases fitting TRBD2. With V trimmed by 3 bases and J by 4 bases, 9 bases remained unmatched. Germline V lookup: CDR1 SGHKS, CDR2 YYEKEE (reference sequence). This CDR3 is built from 15 residues. The CDR3, as DNA: TGTGCCAGCAGCTCCGGGACTAGGATTAGTTACGAGCAGTACTTC. Protein: CASSSGTRISYEQYF.

The chain carries TRBV7-2 and TRBJ2-3, with TRBD2 identical over 13 bases. With 4 bases clipped from V and 2 bases from J, the junction kept 6 bases outside the gene matches. CDR1 is SGHTA, CDR2 FQGNSA, per germline. CDR3 length: 17 residues. As DNA, the CDR3 is TGTGCCAGCAGCTCCCGGGGACTAGCGGGACCCACAGATACGCAGTATTTT. This codes for CASSSRGLAGPTDTQYF.

This clonotype was seen at least ten times. The rearrangement joins TRBV12-3 or TRBV12-4 to TRBJ2-3, with a tentative D call TRBD2 (5 bases). The CDR3 loop spans 15 amino acids. Trimming shortened V by 5 bases and J by 9 bases, and 21 bases separated the two germline ends. As DNA, the CDR3 is TGTGCCAGCAGTCTCAACTCTCGGTCCTCGGGGACGCAGTATTTT. Encoded protein: CASSLNSRSSGTQYF.

A few counts support this clonotype. The DNA of the CDR3 is TGTGCCAGCAGTTTTCGGGCTAGCTCCACAGATACGCAGTATTTT. It encodes CASSFRASSTDTQYF. V is TRBV12-3 or TRBV12-4 and J is TRBJ2-3; TRBD2 might be the D (5 bases). The CDR3 extends over 15 amino acids. Trimming stripped 3 bases from V and 2 bases from J, with 12 bases between.

The chain combines TRBV6-1 with TRBJ2-1, with D unresolved. V lost 5 bases and J 2 bases, leaving 16 bases between the germline ends. The CDR3 loop spans 16 amino acids. Germline V gene lookup returns CDR1 MNHNS and CDR2 SASEGT. The CDR3 nucleotides read TGTGCCAGCAGTCGATCCGACATCTCCGCCTACAATGAGCAGTTCTTC. Protein product: CASSRSDISAYNEQFF.

This clonotype was counted a few times. The chain uses TRBV3-1 and TRBJ2-5; perhaps TRBD2 as D (6 bases). Germline-derived CDR1 and CDR2 are LGHDT and YNNKEL (reference sequence). This CDR3 contains 12 residues. Deletions cut 6 bases from V and 7 bases from J, with 12 bases between. The CDR3 loop is CASRRDGGTQYF. The DNA for the CDR3 is TGTGCCAGCAGAAGGGACGGGGGGACCCAGTACTTC.

This clonotype turned up a few times. The J gene is TRBJ1-2, the V gene TRBV6-5; D call uncertain. The germline CDR1 and CDR2 sequences are MNHEY and SVGAGI. This CDR3 spans 11 amino acids. The V gene lost 2 bases and the J gene lost 4 bases, with 2 bases spanning the gap. The CDR3 sequence is CASSYVYGYTF. In nucleotides, the CDR3 is TGTGCCAGCAGTTACGTCTATGGCTACACCTTC.

The rearrangement uses TRBV7-2 and TRBJ2-7, with TRBD1 matching 9 bases. Trimming removed 2 bases from V and 5 bases from J; junction bases left unmatched: 7. Germline loops: CDR1 SGHTA, CDR2 FQGNSA. The CDR3 loop spans 15 amino acids. The DNA of the CDR3 is TGTGCCAGCAGCTTAAAAGACAGGGGGTATAACGAGCAGTACTTC. As protein: CASSLKDRGYNEQYF.

The sample holds a few counts of this clonotype. The DNA of the CDR3 is TGTGCCAGCAGCTTAGACTTAGGGGCGGTCGTCCTGACTTTC. As protein: CASSLDLGAVVLTF. The rearrangement links TRBV11-2 to TRBJ2-6; D is perhaps TRBD1 (5 bases). With 0 bases removed from V and 12 bases from J, the gap between germline ends came to 12 bases. This CDR3 has 14 amino acids. Per the germline V gene, CDR1 is SGHAT and CDR2 is FQNNGV.